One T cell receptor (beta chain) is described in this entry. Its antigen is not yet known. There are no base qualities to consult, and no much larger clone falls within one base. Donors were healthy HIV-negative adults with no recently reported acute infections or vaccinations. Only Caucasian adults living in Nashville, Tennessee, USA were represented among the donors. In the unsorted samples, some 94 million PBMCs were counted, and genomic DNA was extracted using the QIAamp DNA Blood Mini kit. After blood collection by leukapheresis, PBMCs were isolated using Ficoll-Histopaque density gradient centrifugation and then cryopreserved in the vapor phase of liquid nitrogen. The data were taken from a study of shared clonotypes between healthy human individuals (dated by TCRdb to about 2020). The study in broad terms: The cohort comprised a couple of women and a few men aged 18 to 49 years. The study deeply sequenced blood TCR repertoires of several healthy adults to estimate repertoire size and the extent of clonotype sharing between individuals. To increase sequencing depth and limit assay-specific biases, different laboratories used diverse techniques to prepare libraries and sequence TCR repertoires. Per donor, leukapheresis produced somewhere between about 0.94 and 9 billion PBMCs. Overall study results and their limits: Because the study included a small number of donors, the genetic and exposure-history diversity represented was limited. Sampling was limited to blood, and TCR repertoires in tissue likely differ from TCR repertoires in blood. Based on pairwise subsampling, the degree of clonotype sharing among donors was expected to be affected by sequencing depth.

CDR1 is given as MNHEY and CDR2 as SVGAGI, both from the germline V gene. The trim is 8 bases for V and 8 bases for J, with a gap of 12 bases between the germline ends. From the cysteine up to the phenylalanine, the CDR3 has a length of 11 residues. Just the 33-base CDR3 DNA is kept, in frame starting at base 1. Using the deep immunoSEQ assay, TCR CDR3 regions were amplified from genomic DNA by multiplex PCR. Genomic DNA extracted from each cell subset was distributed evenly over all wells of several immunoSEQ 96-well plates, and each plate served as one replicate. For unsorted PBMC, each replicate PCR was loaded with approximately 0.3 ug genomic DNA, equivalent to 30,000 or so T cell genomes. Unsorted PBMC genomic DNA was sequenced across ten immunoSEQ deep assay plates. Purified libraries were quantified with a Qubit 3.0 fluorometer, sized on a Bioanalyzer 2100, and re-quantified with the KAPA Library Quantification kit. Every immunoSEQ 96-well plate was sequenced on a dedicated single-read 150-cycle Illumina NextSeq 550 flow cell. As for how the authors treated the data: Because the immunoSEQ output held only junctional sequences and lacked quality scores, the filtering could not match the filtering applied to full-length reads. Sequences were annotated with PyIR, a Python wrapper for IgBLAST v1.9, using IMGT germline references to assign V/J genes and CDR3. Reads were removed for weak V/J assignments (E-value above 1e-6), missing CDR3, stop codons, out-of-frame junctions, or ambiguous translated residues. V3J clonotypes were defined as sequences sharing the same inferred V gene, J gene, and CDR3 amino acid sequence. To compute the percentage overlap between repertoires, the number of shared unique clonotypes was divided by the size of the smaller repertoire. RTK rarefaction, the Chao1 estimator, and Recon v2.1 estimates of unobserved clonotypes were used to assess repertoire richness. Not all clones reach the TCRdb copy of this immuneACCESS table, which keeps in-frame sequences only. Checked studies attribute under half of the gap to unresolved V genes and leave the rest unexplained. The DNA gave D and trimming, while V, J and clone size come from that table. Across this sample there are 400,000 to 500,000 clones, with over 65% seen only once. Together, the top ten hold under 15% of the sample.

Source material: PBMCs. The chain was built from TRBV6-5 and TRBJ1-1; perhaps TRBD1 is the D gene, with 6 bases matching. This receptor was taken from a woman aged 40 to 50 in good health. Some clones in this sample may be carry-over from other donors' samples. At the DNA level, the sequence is TGTGCCAGCGGCAGGGACATAGAAGCTTTCTTT. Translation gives CASGRDIEAFF.